Described below is a single T cell receptor beta chain sequence and its context. Germline loops: CDR1 SGHRS, CDR2 YFSETQ. V dropped 7 bases and J dropped 6; count of bases not matched to a gene: 4. This CDR3 is 12 amino acids long. Source study methods: Amplified reference gene primers provided the basis for estimating nucleated cell counts. Clones were sequenced by immunoSEQ multiplex PCR, and TCRdb holds only the in-frame ones, with some missing. V, J and clone size derive from that table, while D and trimming were established from the DNA sequence. Altogether approximately 260,000 clones are present, roughly 86% being singletons, with the ten largest covering about 3.5%. The sample is drawn from a study of blood T cell repertoires in COVID-19. Overall study: T cells, B-cell-depleted T cells, or PBMCs supplied cDNA or gDNA.

Sequenced: peripheral blood. The clonotype originates from a man younger than 35 with active or convalescent COVID-19. V usage is TRBV5-1 and J usage is TRBJ2-1; TRBD2 matches at 7 bases. The CDR3 sequence is CASWGLFNEQFF. CDR3 nucleotides: TGCGCCAGCTGGGGACTATTCAATGAGCAGTTCTTC.